Following are 14 T cell receptor beta chains from one sample sequenced in a study of T-cell memory formation after mild COVID-19. TCRdb recomputed calls from the 5' RACE reads with MiXCR, one row per CDR3 protein. The sample carries around 310,000 distinct CDR3 sequences, roughly an eighth recorded once. Sequences were obtained from PBMCs or a T cell subset sorted from them (not recorded which). All receptors derive from a man aged 18 to 35 who had mild COVID-19 (a few samples of this study predate the infection). Cell type and time point are not known.

The chain recombines TRBV7-6 with TRBJ2-3; TRBD2 might be the D (6 bases). The CDR3 covers 17 residues. Trimming removed 4 bases from V and 0 bases from J, with 17 bases in between. Germline CDR1 and CDR2: SGHVS and FNYEAQ. DNA for the CDR3: TGTGCCAGCAGCTCCGGAATCGCGGGGAGTAGCACAGATACGCAGTATTTT. This gives the protein CASSSGIAGSSTDTQYF. Complete variable domain (other parts from reference TRBV7-6 and TRBJ2-3): GAGVSQSPRYKVTKRGQDVALRCDPISGHVSLYWYRQALGQGPEFLTYFNYEAQQDKSGLPNDRFSAERPEGSISTLTIQRTEQRDSAMYRCASSSGIAGSSTDTQYFGPGTRLTVL.

The chain couples TRBV18 to TRBJ2-2; no definite D call. The V gene's germline CDR1 is KGHSH and CDR2 LQKENI. V dropped 4 bases and J dropped 9 bases, with 9 bases sitting between them. CDR3 length equals 12 residues. The CDR3, as DNA: TGTGCCAGCTCACAAGGGTCTCGGGAGCTGTTTTTT. Translation: CASSQGSRELFF.

This clonotype was counted a few times. The chain employs TRBV3-1 and TRBJ1-2, with D perhaps matching TRBD1 (5 bases). The V gene lost 4 bases and the J gene lost 2 bases, with 11 bases spanning the gap. Germline V gene sequence: CDR1 LGHDT, CDR2 YNNKEL (reference sequence). This CDR3 is 14 amino acids long. This CDR3 is CASSPGYGNYGYTF. The CDR3 DNA reads as TGTGCCAGCAGCCCAGGGTATGGGAACTATGGCTACACCTTC.

The table lists this clonotype with a few counts. V usage is TRBV12-3 or TRBV12-4 and J usage is TRBJ2-3, with 7 bases lining up with TRBD2. CDR3 length: 14 residues. J gave up 6 bases and V 6 bases, and 9 bases lay outside the gene matches. The CDR3 DNA sequence: TGTGCCAGCAGATCCGCGGGGGTGGTGGATACGCAGTATTTT. Its protein is CASRSAGVVDTQYF.

Only a few counts were recorded for this clonotype. V gene TRBV12-3 or TRBV12-4 combines with J gene TRBJ2-7, with TRBD1 matching over 7 bases. CDR3 length: 13 residues. Germline trimming cut 6 bases from V and 5 bases from J; bases unmatched to any gene: 7. In DNA, the CDR3 is TGTGCCAGCAGCCCAACGACAGGGAACGAGCAGTACGTC. Its protein product is CASSPTTGNEQYV.

The J gene is TRBJ1-1, the V gene TRBV7-2; no firm D call. This CDR3 spans 14 amino acids. The germline V gene encodes CDR1 SGHTA and CDR2 FQGNSA. Trimming stripped 4 bases from V and 6 bases from J, with 15 bases between. In nucleotides, the CDR3 is TGTGCCAGCAGCTCCCTTGGGAGACGAGCTGAAGCTTTCTTT. This translates into CASSSLGRRAEAFF.

The J gene is TRBJ2-6, the V gene TRBV12-3 or TRBV12-4; D not resolved. Trimming took 5 bases from V and 1 from J, leaving 6 bases between them. This CDR3 has 14 amino acids. CDR3 sequence (DNA): TGTGCCAGCAGTAACAAGTCTGGGGCCAACGTCCTGACTTTC. It yields the protein CASSNKSGANVLTF.

This clonotype was observed a handful of times. The chain has TRBV29-1 and TRBJ2-2; D possibly corresponds to TRBD2 (5 bases). The CDR3 loop spans 13 amino acids. V was trimmed by 3 bases and J by 2 bases, leaving 7 bases between them. Germline V gene lookup returns CDR1 SQVTM and CDR2 ANQGSEA. The CDR3 region has the DNA TGCAGCGTTGACAGGACTAACACCGGGGAGCTGTTTTTT. It yields the protein CSVDRTNTGELFF.

Notes on this clonotype: One end of the junction is discordant with germline, which a read error may explain. The CDR3 DNA sequence: TGCGCCAGCAGGTTGGAGCGACCAGGGGGTGACGGGGAGCTGTTTTTT. It is translated as CASRLERPGGDGELFF. This chain uses TRBV5-1 with TRBJ2-2; 7 positions match TRBD1. The length of the CDR3 is 16 residues. Germline CDR1 is SGHRS and CDR2 is YFSETQ.

The CDR3 region has the DNA TGCGCCAGCGGACAGGGGAACACTGAAGCTTTCTTT. This sequence encodes CASGQGNTEAFF. The J gene is TRBJ1-1, the V gene TRBV4-1; 8 nucleotides match TRBD1. V dropped 8 bases and J dropped 1; count of bases not matched to a gene: 0. Germline V lookup: CDR1 MGHRA, CDR2 YSYEKL. The CDR3 is 12 amino acids.

In this sample, this clonotype turned up a few times. The chain is built from TRBV20-1 and TRBJ2-3, with a possible D match to TRBD2 (7 bases). V was shortened by 7 bases and J by 2 bases, with 19 bases between the two germline ends. Germline CDR1 is DFQATT and CDR2 is SNEGSKA (reference sequence). The CDR3 runs to 15 residues. This CDR3 reads CSDKVTGTNTDTQYF. In DNA form, the CDR3 reads TGCAGTGACAAAGTAACAGGGACTAACACAGATACGCAGTATTTT.

V gene TRBV5-1 combines with J gene TRBJ2-7; D unclear. This CDR3 contains 12 residues. V dropped 7 bases and J dropped 2 bases, with 10 bases sitting between them. Germline V gene sequence: CDR1 SGHRS, CDR2 YFSETQ. CDR3 sequence reads: CASSITPYEQYF. The CDR3 region has the DNA TGCGCCAGCTCCATTACACCCTACGAGCAGTACTTC.

The V and J genes are TRBV9 and TRBJ2-7, with 10 bases matching TRBD1. V shed 4 bases, J shed 2 bases, and the junction held 6 bases outside the gene matches. Per germline, CDR1 SGDLS and CDR2 YYNGEE. This CDR3 region has 15 residues. The chain's CDR3 is CASSRDRGSTYEQYF. In DNA, the CDR3 is TGTGCCAGCAGCCGGGACAGGGGAAGCACCTACGAGCAGTACTTC.

This clonotype has just a few counts. V usage is TRBV6-2 or TRBV6-3 and J usage is TRBJ2-7; TRBD2 might be the D (5 bases). Trimming took off 5 bases at V and 6 bases at J, with 14 bases between the two ends. Germline-derived CDR1 and CDR2 are MNHEY and SVGEGT. This CDR3 region has 13 residues. The CDR3 sequence is CASSLTWGAEQYF. In DNA, the CDR3 is TGTGCCAGCAGTCTAACATGGGGAGCCGAGCAGTACTTC.